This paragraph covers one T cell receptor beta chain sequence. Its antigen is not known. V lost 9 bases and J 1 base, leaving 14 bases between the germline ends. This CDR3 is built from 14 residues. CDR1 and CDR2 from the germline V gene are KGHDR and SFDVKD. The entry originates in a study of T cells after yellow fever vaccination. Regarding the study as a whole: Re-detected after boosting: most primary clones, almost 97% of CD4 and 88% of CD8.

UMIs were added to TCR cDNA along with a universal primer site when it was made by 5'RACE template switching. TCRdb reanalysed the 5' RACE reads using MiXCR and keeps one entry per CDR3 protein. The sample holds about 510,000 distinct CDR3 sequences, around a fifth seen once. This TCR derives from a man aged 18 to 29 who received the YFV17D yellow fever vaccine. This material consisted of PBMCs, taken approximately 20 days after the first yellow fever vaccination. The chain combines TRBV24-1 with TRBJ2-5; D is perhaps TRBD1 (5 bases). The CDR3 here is CATGAPGPQETQYF. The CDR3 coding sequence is TGTGCCACCGGGGCCCCAGGTCCCCAAGAGACCCAGTACTTC.